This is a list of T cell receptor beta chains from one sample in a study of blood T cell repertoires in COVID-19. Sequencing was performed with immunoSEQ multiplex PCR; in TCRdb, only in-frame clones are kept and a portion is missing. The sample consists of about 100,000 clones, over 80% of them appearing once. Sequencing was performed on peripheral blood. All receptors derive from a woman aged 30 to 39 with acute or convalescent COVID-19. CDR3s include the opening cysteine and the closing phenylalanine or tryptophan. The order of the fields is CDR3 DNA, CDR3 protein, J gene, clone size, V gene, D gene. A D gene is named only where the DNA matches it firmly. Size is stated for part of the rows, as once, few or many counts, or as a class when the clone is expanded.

CDR3nt: TGTGCCAGCAAAAGGACAGTTAATGAAAAACTGTTTTTT
CDR3aa: CASKRTVNEKLFF
j_gene: TRBJ1-4
abundance: -
v_gene: TRBV2
d_gene: -

CDR3nt: TGTGCCAGCAGCCCCCGCCCCGGGGGGCAGTACTTC
CDR3aa: CASSPRPGGQYF
j_gene: TRBJ2-7
abundance: -
v_gene: TRBV12-3/TRBV12-4
d_gene: -

CDR3nt: TGTGCCAGCAGCATAACAGGGGGCGATAGCACCGGGGAGCTGTTTTTT
CDR3aa: CASSITGGDSTGELFF
j_gene: TRBJ2-2
abundance: -
v_gene: TRBV7-7
d_gene: TRBD1

CDR3nt: TGTGCCAGCAGCCCCGGGACAACCAAAGAGACCCAGTACTTC
CDR3aa: CASSPGTTKETQYF
j_gene: TRBJ2-5
abundance: -
v_gene: TRBV7-8
d_gene: -

CDR3nt: TGCGCCAGCAGCCTAGCACGGAACACTGAAGCTTTCTTT
CDR3aa: CASSLARNTEAFF
j_gene: TRBJ1-1
abundance: -
v_gene: TRBV5-1
d_gene: -

CDR3nt: TGTGCCAGTAGTTTGGGACAGGTGAATACTGAAGCTTTCTTT
CDR3aa: CASSLGQVNTEAFF
j_gene: TRBJ1-1
abundance: -
v_gene: TRBV19
d_gene: TRBD1

CDR3nt: TGTGCCAGCAGCTACAGGGCTCAGCCCCAGCATTTT
CDR3aa: CASSYRAQPQHF
j_gene: TRBJ1-5
abundance: once
v_gene: TRBV7-9
d_gene: -

CDR3nt: TGTGCCTGGAGTGTAGCTGGGGACAATAATCAGCCCCAGCATTTT
CDR3aa: CAWSVAGDNNQPQHF
j_gene: TRBJ1-5
abundance: once
v_gene: TRBV30
d_gene: -

CDR3nt: TGTGCCAGCTCGCGGAACAGGGGTGGAGATCAGCCCCAGCATTTT
CDR3aa: CASSRNRGGDQPQHF
j_gene: TRBJ1-5
abundance: -
v_gene: TRBV18
d_gene: TRBD1

CDR3nt: TGTGCCAGCTCACCAATAACAGGGGATGGCTACACCTTC
CDR3aa: CASSPITGDGYTF
j_gene: TRBJ1-2
abundance: -
v_gene: TRBV18
d_gene: TRBD1

CDR3nt: TGTGCCAGTAGTATCCAGACAGGGGGATACGAGCAGTACTTC
CDR3aa: CASSIQTGGYEQYF
j_gene: TRBJ2-7
abundance: -
v_gene: TRBV19
d_gene: TRBD1

CDR3nt: TGTGCCAGCAGTGAAGGGGACAGGGGGCCGGGCAATCAGCCCCAGCATTTT
CDR3aa: CASSEGDRGPGNQPQHF
j_gene: TRBJ1-5
abundance: -
v_gene: TRBV6-4
d_gene: TRBD1

CDR3nt: TGTGCCAGCAGCCAAGGTCAGGGGGCGGCCGGGGAGCTGTTTTTT
CDR3aa: CASSQGQGAAGELFF
j_gene: TRBJ2-2
abundance: -
v_gene: TRBV4-2
d_gene: TRBD1

CDR3nt: TGTGCCAGCAGCCATAGTGGCTACGAGCAGTACTTC
CDR3aa: CASSHSGYEQYF
j_gene: TRBJ2-7
abundance: few
v_gene: TRBV14
d_gene: -

CDR3nt: TGTGCCAGCAGCTTAACTGGCGGTAGCACAGATACGCAGTATTTT
CDR3aa: CASSLTGGSTDTQYF
j_gene: TRBJ2-3
abundance: -
v_gene: TRBV7-3
d_gene: -

CDR3nt: TGTGCCAGTAGTCCCGGACTAGCGGGCCTATACAATGAGCAGTTCTTC
CDR3aa: CASSPGLAGLYNEQFF
j_gene: TRBJ2-1
abundance: -
v_gene: TRBV19
d_gene: TRBD2

CDR3nt: TGTGCCAGCAGAGCCGGGACAGGGGCTGACACTGAAGCTTTCTTT
CDR3aa: CASRAGTGADTEAFF
j_gene: TRBJ1-1
abundance: -
v_gene: TRBV6-5
d_gene: TRBD1

CDR3nt: TGTGCCAGCAGTTACGTTAGCGGGAGTACAGATACGCAGTATTTT
CDR3aa: CASSYVSGSTDTQYF
j_gene: TRBJ2-3
abundance: -
v_gene: TRBV6-2/TRBV6-3
d_gene: TRBD2

CDR3nt: TGCAGTGCTAGTCGGCGGCCAGCGGGAGAGCCGGGGCAGTACTTC
CDR3aa: CSASRRPAGEPGQYF
j_gene: TRBJ2-7
abundance: -
v_gene: TRBV20-1
d_gene: TRBD2